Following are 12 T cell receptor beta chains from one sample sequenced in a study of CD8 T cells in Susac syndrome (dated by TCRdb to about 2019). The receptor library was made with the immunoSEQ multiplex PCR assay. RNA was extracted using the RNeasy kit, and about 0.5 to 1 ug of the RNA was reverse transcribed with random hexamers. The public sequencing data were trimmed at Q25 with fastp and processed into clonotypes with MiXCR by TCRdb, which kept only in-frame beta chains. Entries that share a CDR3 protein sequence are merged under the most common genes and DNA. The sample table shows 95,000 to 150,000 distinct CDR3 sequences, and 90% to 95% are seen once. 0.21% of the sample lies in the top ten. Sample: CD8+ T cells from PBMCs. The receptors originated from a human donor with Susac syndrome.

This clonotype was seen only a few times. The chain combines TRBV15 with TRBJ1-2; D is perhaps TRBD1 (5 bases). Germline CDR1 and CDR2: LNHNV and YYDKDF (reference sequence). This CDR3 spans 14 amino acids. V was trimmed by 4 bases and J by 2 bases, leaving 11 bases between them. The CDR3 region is CATSTRGANYGYTF. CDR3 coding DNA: TGTGCCACCAGCACCCGCGGGGCGAACTATGGCTACACCTTC.

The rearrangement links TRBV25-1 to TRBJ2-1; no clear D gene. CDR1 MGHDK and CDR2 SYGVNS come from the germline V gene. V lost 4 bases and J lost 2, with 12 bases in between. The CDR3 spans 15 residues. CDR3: CASSGHQLTYNEQFF. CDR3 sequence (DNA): TGTGCCAGCAGTGGACACCAGCTTACCTACAATGAGCAGTTCTTC.

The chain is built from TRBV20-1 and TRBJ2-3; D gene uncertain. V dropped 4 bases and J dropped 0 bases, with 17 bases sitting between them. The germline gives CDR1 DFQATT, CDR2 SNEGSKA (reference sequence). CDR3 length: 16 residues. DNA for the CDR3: TGCAGTGCTAAAAGCTACAGCGATTCTAGCACAGATACGCAGTATTTT. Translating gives CSAKSYSDSSTDTQYF.

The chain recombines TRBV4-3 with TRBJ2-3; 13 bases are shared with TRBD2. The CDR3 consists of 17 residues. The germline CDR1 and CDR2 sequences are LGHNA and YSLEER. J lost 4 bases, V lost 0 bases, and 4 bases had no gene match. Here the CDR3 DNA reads TGCGCCAGCAGCCAAGAACTAGCGGGAGGGCCATCAGATACGCAGTATTTT. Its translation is CASSQELAGGPSDTQYF.

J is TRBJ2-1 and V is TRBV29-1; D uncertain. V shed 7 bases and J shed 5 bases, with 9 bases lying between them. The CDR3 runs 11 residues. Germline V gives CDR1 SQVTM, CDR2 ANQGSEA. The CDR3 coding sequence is TGCAGCGAGTGGACGGACAATGAGCAGTTCTTC. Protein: CSEWTDNEQFF.

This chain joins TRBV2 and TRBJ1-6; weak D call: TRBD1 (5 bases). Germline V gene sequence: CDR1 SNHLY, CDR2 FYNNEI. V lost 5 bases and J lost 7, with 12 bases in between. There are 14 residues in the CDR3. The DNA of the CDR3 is TGTGCCAGCAGTAATGACAGAGAGAATTCACCCCTCCACTTT. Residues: CASSNDRENSPLHF.

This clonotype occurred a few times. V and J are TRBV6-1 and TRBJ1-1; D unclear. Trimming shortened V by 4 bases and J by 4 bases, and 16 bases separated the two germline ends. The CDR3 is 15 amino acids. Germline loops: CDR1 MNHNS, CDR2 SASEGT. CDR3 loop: CASSGPTEAGTEAFF. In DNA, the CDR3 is TGTGCCAGCAGTGGACCGACGGAGGCTGGCACTGAAGCTTTCTTT.

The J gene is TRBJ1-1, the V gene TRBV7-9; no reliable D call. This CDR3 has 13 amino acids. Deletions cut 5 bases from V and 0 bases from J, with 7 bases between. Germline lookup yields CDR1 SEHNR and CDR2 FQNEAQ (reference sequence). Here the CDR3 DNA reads TGTGCCAGCAGCCCGACGGTGAACACTGAAGCTTTCTTT. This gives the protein CASSPTVNTEAFF.

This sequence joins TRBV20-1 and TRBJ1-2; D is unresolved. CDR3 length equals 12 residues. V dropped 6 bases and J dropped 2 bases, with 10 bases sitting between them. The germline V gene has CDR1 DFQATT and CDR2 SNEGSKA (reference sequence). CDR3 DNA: TGCAGTGCCCCGGTAATAAACTATGGCTACACCTTC. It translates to CSAPVINYGYTF.

This CDR3 reads CASSEALTATGYGYTF. Here the CDR3 DNA reads TGTGCCAGCAGTGAAGCGTTGACGGCGACAGGTTATGGCTACACCTTC. The chain combines TRBV2 with TRBJ1-2; weak D call: TRBD1 (6 bases). The CDR3 contains 16 residues. V lost 0 bases and J lost 5, with 16 bases in between. Germline CDR1 reads SNHLY; CDR2 reads FYNNEI.

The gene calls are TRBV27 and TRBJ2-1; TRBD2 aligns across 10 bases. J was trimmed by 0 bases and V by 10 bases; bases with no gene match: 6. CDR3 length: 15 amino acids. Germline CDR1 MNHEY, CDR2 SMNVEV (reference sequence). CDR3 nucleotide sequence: TGTGCCACCATGAGCGGGAGGGCCTCCTACAATGAGCAGTTCTTC. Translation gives CATMSGRASYNEQFF.

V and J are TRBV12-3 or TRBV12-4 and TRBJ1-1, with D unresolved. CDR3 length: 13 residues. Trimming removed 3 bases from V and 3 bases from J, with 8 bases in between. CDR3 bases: TGTGCCAGCAGTTTGCACCGAGACACTGAAGCTTTCTTT. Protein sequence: CASSLHRDTEAFF.